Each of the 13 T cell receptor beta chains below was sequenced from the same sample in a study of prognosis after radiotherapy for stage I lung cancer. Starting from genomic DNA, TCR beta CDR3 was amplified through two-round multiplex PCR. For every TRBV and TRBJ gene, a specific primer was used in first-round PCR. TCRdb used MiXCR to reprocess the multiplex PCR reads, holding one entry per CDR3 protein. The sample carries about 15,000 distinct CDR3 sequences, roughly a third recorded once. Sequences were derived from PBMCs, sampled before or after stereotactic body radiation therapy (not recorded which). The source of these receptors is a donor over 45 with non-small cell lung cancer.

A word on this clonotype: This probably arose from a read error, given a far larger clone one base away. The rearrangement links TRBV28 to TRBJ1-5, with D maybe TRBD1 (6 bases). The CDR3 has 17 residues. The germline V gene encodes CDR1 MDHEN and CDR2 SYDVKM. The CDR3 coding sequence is TGTGCCAGCACCCCCCGGGGGGGCCTATATAGCAATCAGCCCCAGAATTTT. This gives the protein CASTPRGGLYSNQPQNF.

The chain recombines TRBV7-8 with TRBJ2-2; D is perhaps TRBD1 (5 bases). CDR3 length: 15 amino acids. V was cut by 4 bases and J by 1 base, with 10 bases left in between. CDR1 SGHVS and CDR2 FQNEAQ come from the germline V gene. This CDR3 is CASSSGWLNTGELFF. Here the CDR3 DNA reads TGTGCCAGCAGCTCAGGGTGGCTGAACACCGGGGAGCTGTTTTTT.

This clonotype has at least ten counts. CDR3 bases: TGTGCCAGCAGTTTAACCGGGACTTCGTCCTACGAGCAGTACTTC. Its protein is CASSLTGTSSYEQYF. The chain couples TRBV28 to TRBJ2-7; maybe TRBD2 (6 bases). This CDR3 contains 15 residues. Germline CDR1 MDHEN, CDR2 SYDVKM. The V gene lost 2 bases and the J gene lost 1 base, with 12 bases spanning the gap.

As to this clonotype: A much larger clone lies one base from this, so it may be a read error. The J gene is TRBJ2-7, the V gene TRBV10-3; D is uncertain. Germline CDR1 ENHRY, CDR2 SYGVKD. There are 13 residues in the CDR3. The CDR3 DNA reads TGTGCCGTCAGTGATAGTCTAGACTACGAGCAGTACTTC. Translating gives CAVSDSLDYEQYF.

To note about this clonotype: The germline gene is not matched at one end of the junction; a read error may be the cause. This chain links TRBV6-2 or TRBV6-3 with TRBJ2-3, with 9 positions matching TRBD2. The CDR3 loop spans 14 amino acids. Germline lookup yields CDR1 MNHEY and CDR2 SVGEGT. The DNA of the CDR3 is TGTGCCAGCATTGGCGGGGGGGTATTAGATACACAGTATTTT. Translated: CASIGGGVLDTQYF.

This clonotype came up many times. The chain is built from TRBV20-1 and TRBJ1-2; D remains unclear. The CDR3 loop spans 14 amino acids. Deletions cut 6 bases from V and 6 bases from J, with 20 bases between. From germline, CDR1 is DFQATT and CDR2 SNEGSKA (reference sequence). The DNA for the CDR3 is TGCAGTGCCCGCTCCATGATCCTCGCGAATGGCTACACCTTC. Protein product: CSARSMILANGYTF.

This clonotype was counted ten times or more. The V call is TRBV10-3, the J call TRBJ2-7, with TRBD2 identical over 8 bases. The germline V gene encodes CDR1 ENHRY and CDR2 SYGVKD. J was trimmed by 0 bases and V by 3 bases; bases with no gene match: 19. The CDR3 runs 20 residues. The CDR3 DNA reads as TGTGCCATCAGTGAACCCTCGGGGGCTCTCGGGGGGGCTAGCTCCTACGAGCAGTACTTC. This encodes CAISEPSGALGGASSYEQYF.

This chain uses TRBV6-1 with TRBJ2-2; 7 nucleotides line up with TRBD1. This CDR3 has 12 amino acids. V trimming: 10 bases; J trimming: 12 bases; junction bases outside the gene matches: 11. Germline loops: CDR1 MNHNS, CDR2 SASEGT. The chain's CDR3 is CAITPTGEKLFF. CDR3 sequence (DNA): TGTGCCATTACTCCTACAGGGGAGAAGCTGTTTTTT.

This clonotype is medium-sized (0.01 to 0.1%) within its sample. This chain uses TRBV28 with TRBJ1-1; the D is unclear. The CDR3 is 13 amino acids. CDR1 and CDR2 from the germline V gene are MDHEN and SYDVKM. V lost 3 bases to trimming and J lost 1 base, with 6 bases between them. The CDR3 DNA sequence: TGTGCCAGCAGTTTGGGCGGGAACACTGAAGCTTTCTTT. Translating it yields CASSLGGNTEAFF.

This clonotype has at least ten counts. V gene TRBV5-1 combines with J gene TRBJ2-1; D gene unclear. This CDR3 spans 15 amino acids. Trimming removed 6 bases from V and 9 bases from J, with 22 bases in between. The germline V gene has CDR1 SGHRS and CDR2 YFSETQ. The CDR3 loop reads CASTLAGSSSPEQFF. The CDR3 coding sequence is TGCGCCAGCACCCTGGCCGGTAGCTCATCTCCTGAGCAGTTCTTC. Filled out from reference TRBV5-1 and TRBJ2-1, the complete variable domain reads KAGVTQTPRYLIKTRGQQVTLSCSPISGHRSVSWYQQTPGQGLQFLFEYFSETQRNKGNFPGRFSGRQFSNSRSEMNVSTLELGDSALYLCASTLAGSSSPEQFFGPGTRLTVL.

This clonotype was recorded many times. The DNA of the CDR3 is TGTGCCATCAGTCAAACTAGCGGGGTAGAGACCCAGTACTTC. Its protein product is CAISQTSGVETQYF. This sequence joins TRBV10-3 and TRBJ2-5; 10 nucleotides match TRBD2. Losses at the gene ends were 5 bases for V and 4 bases for J; bases not matched to a gene: 4. Germline values: CDR1 ENHRY, CDR2 SYGVKD. This CDR3 comprises 14 residues.

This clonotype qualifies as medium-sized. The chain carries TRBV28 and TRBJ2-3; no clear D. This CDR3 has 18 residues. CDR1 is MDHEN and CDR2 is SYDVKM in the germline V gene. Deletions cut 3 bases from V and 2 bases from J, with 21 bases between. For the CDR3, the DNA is TGTGCCAGCAGTTTTCGTACGGCGAATACACTTCACACAGATACGCAGTATTTT. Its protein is CASSFRTANTLHTDTQYF.

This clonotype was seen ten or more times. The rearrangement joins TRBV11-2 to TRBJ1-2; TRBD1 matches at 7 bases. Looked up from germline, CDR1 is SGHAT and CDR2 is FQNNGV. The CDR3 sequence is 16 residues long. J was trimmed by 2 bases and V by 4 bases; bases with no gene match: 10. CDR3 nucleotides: TGTGCCAGCAGCTCGAGACGGGGACAGCCGAACTATGGCTACACCTTC. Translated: CASSSRRGQPNYGYTF.